This is a list of T cell receptor beta chains from one sample in a study of T cell repertoires in cytomegalovirus infection. From the reads, TCRdb called clonotypes with MiXCR, one entry per CDR3 protein. The data hold around 550,000 distinct CDR3 sequences, with about 30% observed a single time. Sequences were obtained from PBMCs. All receptors come from a human donor in good health (CMV status not recorded). Some clones in this sample may be carry-over from other donors' samples. Both conserved end residues are part of each CDR3. Each record gives: CDR3 protein, CDR3 DNA, D gene, V gene, clone size, J gene. The D gene is left open where the match is weak. A clone size is listed for some rows: how often the clone was seen (once, few, many), or a class if it is expanded.

CDR3: CASSPFFPGDRGDLSNSPLHF
DNA: TGTGCCAGCAGTCCATTTTTTCCCGGAGACAGGGGGGACTTAAGTAATTCACCCCTCCACTTT
D: TRBD1
V: TRBV12-3/TRBV12-4
size: .
J: TRBJ1-6

CDR3: CASSPLKGLNTEAFF
DNA: TGTGCCAGCTCACCTCTTAAGGGGTTGAACACTGAAGCTTTCTTT
D: .
V: TRBV18
size: .
J: TRBJ1-1

CDR3: CASTLGLAGDETQYF
DNA: TGTGCCAGCACCCTAGGACTAGCGGGAGATGAGACCCAGTACTTC
D: TRBD2
V: TRBV28
size: few
J: TRBJ2-5

CDR3: CASSLALQGYNEQFF
DNA: TGTGCCAGCAGCTTAGCATTGCAGGGTTACAATGAGCAGTTCTTC
D: .
V: TRBV11-2
size: .
J: TRBJ2-1

CDR3: CASSGRGRSYNEQFF
DNA: TGTGCCAGCAGCGGCCGGGGGAGGTCCTACAATGAGCAGTTCTTC
D: .
V: TRBV7-6
size: .
J: TRBJ2-1

CDR3: CASSTSGIPETQYF
DNA: TGTGCCAGCAGCACTAGCGGGATACCCGAGACCCAGTACTTC
D: TRBD2
V: TRBV5-6
size: many
J: TRBJ2-5

CDR3: CASSSPGPTGGSYEQYF
DNA: TGTGCCAGCAGTTCGCCGGGACCAACAGGGGGCTCCTACGAGCAGTACTTC
D: TRBD1
V: TRBV28
size: .
J: TRBJ2-7

CDR3: CAIFFGGGYTF
DNA: TGTGCCATTTTTTTCGGGGGAGGCTACACCTTC
D: .
V: TRBV28
size: .
J: TRBJ1-2

CDR3: CASSQVLSSYNEQFF
DNA: TGTGCCAGCAGCCAAGTGTTAAGCTCCTACAATGAGCAGTTCTTC
D: .
V: TRBV12-3/TRBV12-4
size: .
J: TRBJ2-1

CDR3: CATSLVGYGYTF
DNA: TGTGCCACCTCACTGGTCGGCTATGGCTACACCTTC
D: .
V: TRBV25-1
size: few
J: TRBJ1-2

CDR3: CSARGLREQFF
DNA: TGCAGTGCCAGAGGTCTGCGGGAGCAGTTCTTC
D: .
V: TRBV20-1
size: .
J: TRBJ2-1

CDR3: CASSEAVIGRSPLHF
DNA: TGTGCCAGCAGTGAAGCCGTTATAGGGCGTTCACCCCTCCACTTT
D: .
V: TRBV2
size: few
J: TRBJ1-6

CDR3: CATGGGMNTEAFF
DNA: TGTGCCACCGGCGGGGGAATGAACACTGAAGCTTTCTTT
D: .
V: TRBV27
size: .
J: TRBJ1-1

CDR3: CASSQSGTQRGRNYEQYF
DNA: TGTGCCAGCAGCCAAAGCGGGACCCAGAGGGGGCGAAACTACGAGCAGTACTTC
D: .
V: TRBV3-1
size: .
J: TRBJ2-7